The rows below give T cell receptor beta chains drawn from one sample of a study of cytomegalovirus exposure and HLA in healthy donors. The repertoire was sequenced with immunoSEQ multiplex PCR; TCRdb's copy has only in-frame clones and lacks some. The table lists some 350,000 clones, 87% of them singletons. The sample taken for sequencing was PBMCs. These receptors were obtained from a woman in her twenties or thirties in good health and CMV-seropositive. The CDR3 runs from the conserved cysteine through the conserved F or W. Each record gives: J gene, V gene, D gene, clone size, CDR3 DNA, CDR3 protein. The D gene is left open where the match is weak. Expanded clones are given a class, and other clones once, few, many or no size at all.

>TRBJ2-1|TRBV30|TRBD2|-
TGTGCCTGGACAAACGCGGGGGATGAGCAGTTCTTC
CAWTNAGDEQFF
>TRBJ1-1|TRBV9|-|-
TGTGCCAGCAGCGTAGTGACTGACTCTGAAGCTTTCTTT
CASSVVTDSEAFF
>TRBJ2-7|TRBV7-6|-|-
TGTGCCAGCAGCCCGAGTGGTGGCCTAAGAGTCTACGAGCAGTACTTC
CASSPSGGLRVYEQYF
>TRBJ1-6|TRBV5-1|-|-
TGCGCCAGCAGCTTCGGGGGGAAGGAAAATTCACCCCTCCACTTT
CASSFGGKENSPLHF
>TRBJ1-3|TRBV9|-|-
TGTGCCAGCAGCGTAGGGCTGAGTGGAAACACCATATATTTT
CASSVGLSGNTIYF
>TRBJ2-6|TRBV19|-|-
TGTGCCGTAAGCAGGGGAGCGAACTCTGGGGCCAACGTCCTGACTTTC
CAVSRGANSGANVLTF
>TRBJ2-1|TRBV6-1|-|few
TGTGCCAGCAGTGACAACAATGAGCAGTTCTTC
CASSDNNEQFF
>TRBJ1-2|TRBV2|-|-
TGTGCCAGCAGGCGGACAGTGCTCTATGGCTACACCTTC
CASRRTVLYGYTF
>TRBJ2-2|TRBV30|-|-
TGTGCCTGGAGTGGGCCCCCTCTAAGAACCGGGGAGCTGTTTTTT
CAWSGPPLRTGELFF
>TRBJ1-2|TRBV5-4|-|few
TGTGCCAGCAGCTTGGTTACAGGGCGGGATGGCTACACCTTC
CASSLVTGRDGYTF
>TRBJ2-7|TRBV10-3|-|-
TGTGCCATCGCACTAGCAGCGTACGAGCAGTACTTC
CAIALAAYEQYF
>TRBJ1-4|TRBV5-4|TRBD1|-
TGTGCCAGCAGCTTGCCGACAGGGGGAAATGAAAAACTGTTTTTT
CASSLPTGGNEKLFF
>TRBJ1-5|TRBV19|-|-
TGTGCCAGTAGTGTATCTGCGAATCAGCCCCAGCATTTT
CASSVSANQPQHF
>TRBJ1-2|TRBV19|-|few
TGTGCCAGTAGTAGAGGACAGCCCACTAACTATGGCTACACCTTC
CASSRGQPTNYGYTF
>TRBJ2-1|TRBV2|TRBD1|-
TGTGCCAGCAGTCGGGACAGGAGCTCCTACAATGAGCAGTTCTTC
CASSRDRSSYNEQFF
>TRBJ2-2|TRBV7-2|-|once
TGTGCCAGCAGCCCTAGGGCGGGGACGTTGACCGGGGAGCTGTTTTTT
CASSPRAGTLTGELFF
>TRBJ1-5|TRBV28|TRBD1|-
TGTGCCAGCACCCTTCGACAGGGCGTTTGGGGTAATCAGCCCCAGCATTTT
CASTLRQGVWGNQPQHF
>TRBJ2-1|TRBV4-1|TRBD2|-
TGCGCCAGCAGCCAAGACAGTCTTAGCGGGAGGCAGGACAATGAGCAGTTCTTC
CASSQDSLSGRQDNEQFF
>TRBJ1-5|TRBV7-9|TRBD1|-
TGTGCCAGCAGCCCTACAGGGGGCGGCCAGCCCCAGCATTTT
CASSPTGGGQPQHF
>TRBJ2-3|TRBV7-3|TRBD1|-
TGTGCCAGCAGTCTTACAGGGGTCACAGATACGCAGTATTTT
CASSLTGVTDTQYF
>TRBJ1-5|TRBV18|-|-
TGTGCCAGCTCACTGCGGGACCTCAATCAGCCCCAGCATTTT
CASSLRDLNQPQHF
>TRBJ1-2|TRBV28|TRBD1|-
TGTGCCAGCAGTCCCCCGGGACAGCAGTATGGCTACACCTTC
CASSPPGQQYGYTF
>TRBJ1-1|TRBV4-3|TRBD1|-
TGCGCCAGCAGCCAAGTGGGTCCCGGACAGGGAAACACTGAAGCTTTCTTT
CASSQVGPGQGNTEAFF
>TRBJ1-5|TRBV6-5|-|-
TGTGCCAGCAGTTACTCGAGCAATCAGCCCCAGCATTTT
CASSYSSNQPQHF
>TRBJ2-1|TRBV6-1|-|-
TGTGCCAGCAGTGAAGTAGTCTGGGTCGGACAGATTGAGCAGTTCTTC
CASSEVVWVGQIEQFF
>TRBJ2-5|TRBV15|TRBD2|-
TGTGCCACCAGACCGACTAGCAGCCAAGAGACCCAGTACTTC
CATRPTSSQETQYF
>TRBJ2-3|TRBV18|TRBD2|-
TGTGCCAGCTCACCTCCGGGACTAGCGGGGGGTAGCACAGATACGCAGTATTTT
CASSPPGLAGGSTDTQYF
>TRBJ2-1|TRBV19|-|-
TGTGCCAGTAGAATTAGCGCTAACAATGAGCAGTTCTTC
CASRISANNEQFF
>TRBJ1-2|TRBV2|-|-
TGTGCCAGCAGCGACCATTATGGCTACACCTTC
CASSDHYGYTF
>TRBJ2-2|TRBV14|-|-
TGTGCCAGCAGCCCCTTCTCCATACGGGGGCGGAACACCGGGGAGCTGTTTTTT
CASSPFSIRGRNTGELFF
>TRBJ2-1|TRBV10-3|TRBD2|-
TGTGCCACCCAAAATACCGGGACTAGCTACAATGAGCAGTTCTTC
CATQNTGTSYNEQFF
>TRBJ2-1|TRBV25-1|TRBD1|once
TGTGCCAGCAGCATACTCAAGGGGGCTGAGCGGAGCAATGAGCAGTTCTTC
CASSILKGAERSNEQFF
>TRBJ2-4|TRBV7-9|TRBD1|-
TGTGCCAGCAGCCTACAGGGGGCGGTAAACATTCAGTACTTC
CASSLQGAVNIQYF
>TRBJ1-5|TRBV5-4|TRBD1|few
TGTGCCAGCAGTTATCAGGGGGCGAATCAGCCCCAGCATTTT
CASSYQGANQPQHF
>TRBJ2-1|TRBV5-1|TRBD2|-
TGCGCCAGCAGCTTGGGGGGCGGGGCGGGAGTAAGCAATGAGCAGTTCTTC
CASSLGGGAGVSNEQFF
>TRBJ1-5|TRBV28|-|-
TGTGCCAGCAGTTTAGGGGGGCCATCCAATCAGCCCCAGCATTTT
CASSLGGPSNQPQHF
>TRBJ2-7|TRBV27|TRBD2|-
TGTGCCAGCAGCCTGACTAGCGGGGGGGCAGGTTATGAGCAGTACTTC
CASSLTSGGAGYEQYF
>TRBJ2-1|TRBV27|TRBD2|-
TGTGCCAGCAGTTTCGGGACTAGCGGGAGGGCCATTCCCCTTGAGCAGTTCTTC
CASSFGTSGRAIPLEQFF